This is a list of T cell receptor beta chains from one sample in a study of cytomegalovirus exposure and HLA in healthy donors. Only in-frame clones appear in the TCRdb table, and some are missing; sequencing was by immunoSEQ multiplex PCR. The data show about 140,000 clones, with 75% to 80% seen just once and roughly 2.4% held by the top ten. The sample comprised PBMCs. The receptors shown here come from a woman between 18 and 30 years old in good health and CMV-seropositive. Both conserved end residues are part of each CDR3. A D gene is named only where the DNA matches it firmly. Rows give clone size only sometimes, using once, few, many, or a class for an expanded clone.

j_call d_call clone_size v_call cdr3_nt cdr3_aa
TRBJ1-5 . . TRBV19 TGTGCCAGTAGACAGGGATATAGCAATCAGCCCCAGCATTTT CASRQGYSNQPQHF
TRBJ1-2 . . TRBV11-2 TGTGCCAGCAGCTCCGCGGGGGGGCGTTCGGGATTGGGCTATGGCTACACCTTC CASSSAGGRSGLGYGYTF
TRBJ2-1 TRBD2 . TRBV5-1 TGCGCCAGCAGCCCTCGAGGTAGTAGCGGGGGGAAGAATGAGCAGTTCTTC CASSPRGSSGGKNEQFF
TRBJ2-7 . few TRBV19 TGTGCCAGTAGTCCCGCAGAACTAGACTACGAGCAGTACTTC CASSPAELDYEQYF
TRBJ1-1 . . TRBV6-1 TGTGCCAGCAGTGAAGGTTCAAGATTGGGGGCGAAGAACACTGAAGCTTTCTTT CASSEGSRLGAKNTEAFF
TRBJ2-2 . . TRBV6-4 TGTGCCAGCAAAAGGGGCCTCGACACCGGGGAGCTGTTTTTT CASKRGLDTGELFF
TRBJ1-1 . . TRBV19 TGTGCCAGTAGAAGTCAGGGCCCCAACACTGAAGCTTTCTTT CASRSQGPNTEAFF
TRBJ1-2 TRBD1 . TRBV29-1 TGCAGCGTTCCTGACAGGGGTGGCTACACCTTC CSVPDRGGYTF
TRBJ2-3 . few TRBV10-1 TGCGCCAGCAGTTTTGGCCCAGATACGCAGTATTTT CASSFGPDTQYF
TRBJ1-6 . . TRBV19 TGTGCCAGTAGTATAAAACAGGGTAATTCACCCCTCCACTTT CASSIKQGNSPLHF
TRBJ2-1 TRBD2 . TRBV11-2 TGTGCCAGCAGCTTAGATAGCGGGGCCTATGATGAGCAGTTCTTC CASSLDSGAYDEQFF
TRBJ2-7 TRBD2 . TRBV29-1 TGCAGCGGATCGAGCATCGGGCGGGGGTCCTACGAGCAGTACTTC CSGSSIGRGSYEQYF
TRBJ1-1 . . TRBV6-5 TGTGCCAGCAGGAAGGGACAGAACACTGAAGCTTTCTTT CASRKGQNTEAFF
TRBJ1-5 . . TRBV6-5 TGTGCCAGCAGTTACTCCGGGGTAGATCAGCCCCAGCATTTT CASSYSGVDQPQHF
TRBJ1-4 . . TRBV5-1 TGCGTCCAGCTGGGCTGGAGGGATTTTTACGGAATTAATGAAAAACTGTTTTTT CVQLGWRDFYGINEKLFF
TRBJ1-5 . . TRBV21-1 TGTGCCAGCAGGGCGGCAGGGGGCAATCAGCCCCAGCATTTT CASRAAGGNQPQHF
TRBJ2-7 TRBD1 . TRBV2 TGTGCCAGCAGCCATGGGGGGACAGGGGAGATTGGGCAGTACTTC CASSHGGTGEIGQYF
TRBJ2-1 . few TRBV6-1 TGTGCCAGCAGTGAATTGGGGGGGGGCTCTGTCAATGAGCAGTTCTTC CASSELGGGSVNEQFF
TRBJ1-4 . few TRBV27 TGTGCCAGCGGAGAAGGTGAAAAACTGTTTTTT CASGEGEKLFF
TRBJ2-7 TRBD2 . TRBV5-3 TGTGCCAGAAGCCCCCCGGGACTAGTCCCTTTCGAGCAGTACTTC CARSPPGLVPFEQYF
TRBJ2-1 . . TRBV19 TGTGCCAGTAGTATTGGCACCCGAGGCGCGAATGAGCAGTTCTTC CASSIGTRGANEQFF
TRBJ2-7 . . TRBV7-9 TGTGCCAGCAGCTTCGGGGGTTCGGTCGAGCAGTACTTC CASSFGGSVEQYF
TRBJ1-5 . . TRBV5-6 TGTGCCAGCAGCTTGGCCCCGGATCAGCCCCAGCATTTT CASSLAPDQPQHF
TRBJ2-7 . . TRBV4-3 TGCGCCAGCAGCCAAGATCCAGGGTTCGAGCAGTACTTC CASSQDPGFEQYF
TRBJ2-1 TRBD2 . TRBV6-5 TGTGCCAGCAGACGAGCGGGGCACTCCTACAATGAGCAGTTCTTC CASRRAGHSYNEQFF
TRBJ2-5 . few TRBV6-6 TGTGCCAGCAGTTATCCGGGAGAGACCCAGTACTTC CASSYPGETQYF
TRBJ1-3 TRBD1 . TRBV15 TGTGCCACCAGCAACCGACAGGGCTCTGGAAACACCATATATTTT CATSNRQGSGNTIYF
TRBJ1-2 . few TRBV27 TGTGCCAGCAGTTTGTGGGGGGGCAATGGCTACACCTTC CASSLWGGNGYTF
TRBJ2-3 . . TRBV23-1 TGCGCCAGCAGTCCTGACGTGGCGGGTGATACGCAGTATTTT CASSPDVAGDTQYF
TRBJ2-7 . . TRBV29-1 TGCAGCGTTCGGGAGAGGACAAGCGAGCAGTACTTC CSVRERTSEQYF
TRBJ1-5 . few TRBV4-1 TGCGCCAGCAGCCTCGGCGGGGCTTTGAGCAATCAGCCCCAGCATTTT CASSLGGALSNQPQHF
TRBJ2-7 TRBD2 . TRBV5-1 TGCGCCAGCAGCTTGGCCCCTTCGACTAGCGGGGGGTCTTACGAGCAGTACTTC CASSLAPSTSGGSYEQYF
TRBJ2-1 . once TRBV6-5 TGTGCCAGCAGTTACTCCGAAGGGGGGGCATACAATGAGCAGTTCTTC CASSYSEGGAYNEQFF
TRBJ1-1 TRBD1 . TRBV7-8 TGTGCCAGCAGCTCGACAGGGGACATGAACACTGAAGCTTTCTTT CASSSTGDMNTEAFF
TRBJ1-5 TRBD1 . TRBV5-1 TGCGCCAGCAGCTTGGAGACAGGGGGCGGACAGCCCCAGCATTTT CASSLETGGGQPQHF
TRBJ1-4 TRBD1 . TRBV6-1 TGTGCCAGCATTAACGGACAGGGTGGTAATGAAAAACTGTTTTTT CASINGQGGNEKLFF
TRBJ1-6 TRBD1 once TRBV4-1 TGCGCCAGCAGCCAAGATTCACAGGGGTCACCCCTCCACTTT CASSQDSQGSPLHF
TRBJ1-6 . . TRBV6-6 TGTGCCAGCAGCCGTGGACAGAATTCACCCCTCCACTTT CASSRGQNSPLHF
TRBJ1-4 . . TRBV19 TGTGCCAGTAGAATATTGGGGACTACAACTAATGAAAAACTGTTTTTT CASRILGTTTNEKLFF
TRBJ2-7 TRBD2 . TRBV7-9 TGTGCCAGCAGCCCGGCGGGGGGGCGATCCTACGAGCAGTACTTC CASSPAGGRSYEQYF
TRBJ2-5 TRBD1 . TRBV5-4 TGTGCCAGCAGCTCAACCGGGACAGGGAAGAGCCAGACCCAGTACTTC CASSSTGTGKSQTQYF
TRBJ2-3 TRBD2 once TRBV12-5 TGTGCTAGTGGTCCCGGAGGGCGGGGGGGCAGTCAGTACACAGATACGCAGTATTTT CASGPGGRGGSQYTDTQYF
TRBJ1-3 . . TRBV6-1 TGTGCCAGCAGTGAAGAAACCGTCGCGGCCATATATTTT CASSEETVAAIYF
TRBJ1-5 TRBD1 . TRBV7-9 TGTGCCAGCAGGAAGACAGGGGGCGATCAGCCCCAGCATTTT CASRKTGGDQPQHF
TRBJ2-1 . . TRBV11-2 TGTGCCAGCAGCCCTACCCGGAGCTCCTACAATGAGCAGTTCTTC CASSPTRSSYNEQFF
TRBJ2-5 . once TRBV7-9 TGTGCCAGCAGCTCCGACAGGTCGAGTGAGACCCAGTACTTC CASSSDRSSETQYF
TRBJ1-1 . . TRBV25-1 TGTGCCAGCAGTGCGGACAGTGTGAACACTGAAGCTTTCTTT CASSADSVNTEAFF
TRBJ1-1 TRBD1 . TRBV6-5 TGTGCCAGCAGTTTCCCCGGGACAGCCCATGAAGCTTTCTTT CASSFPGTAHEAFF
TRBJ1-5 TRBD1 once TRBV19 TGTGCCAGTATACCGGACAGGGGATACAATCAGCCCCAGCATTTT CASIPDRGYNQPQHF